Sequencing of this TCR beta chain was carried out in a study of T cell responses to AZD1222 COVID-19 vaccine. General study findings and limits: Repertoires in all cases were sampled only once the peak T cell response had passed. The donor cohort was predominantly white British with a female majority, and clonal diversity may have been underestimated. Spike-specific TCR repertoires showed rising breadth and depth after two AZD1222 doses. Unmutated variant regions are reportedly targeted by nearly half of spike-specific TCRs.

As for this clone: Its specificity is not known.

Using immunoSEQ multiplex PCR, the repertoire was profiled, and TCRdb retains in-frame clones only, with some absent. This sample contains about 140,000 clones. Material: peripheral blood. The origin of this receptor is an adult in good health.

The CDR3 DNA reads TGCGCCAGCAGCTCCAAACAGGGACCCGGCGATGGCTACACCTTC. Translated, it gives CASSSKQGPGDGYTF. This sequence joins TRBV5-1 and TRBJ1-2, with a tentative D call TRBD1 (6 bases). The CDR3 totals 15 residues. Germline assignment: CDR1 SGHRS and CDR2 YFSETQ. Trimming shortened V by 3 bases and J by 6 bases, and 18 bases separated the two germline ends.